The source of this T cell receptor (beta chain) is a study of control samples from healthy donors and cancer patients. Germline V gives CDR1 MGHDK, CDR2 SYGVNS. V lost 7 bases and J lost 4; bases outside the gene matches: 5. The CDR3 is 13 amino acids. Clones were sequenced by immunoSEQ multiplex PCR, and TCRdb holds only the in-frame ones, with some missing. The table includes 50,000 or so clones, 86% detected once. V is TRBV25-1 and J is TRBJ1-2; 8 bases align to TRBD1. The specimen was PBMCs. This receptor was identified in a woman between 50 and 59 years old with lung cancer. The CDR3 coding sequence is TGTGCCAGCACCGCAGGGGGCTCCTATGGCTACACCTTC. It yields the protein CASTAGGSYGYTF.